This TCR beta chain was captured in a study of OX40 agonist ivuxolimab in advanced cancers. Sequencing used immunoSEQ multiplex PCR; TCRdb keeps in-frame clones, though not all of them. Of approximately 45,000 clones listed, about nine tenths were seen once; the top ten hold less than 9.5%. This sequence originates from an adult with an advanced solid tumor such as melanoma, head and neck, liver or kidney cancer. This specimen was CD4+ or CD8+ T cells sorted from blood, taken in a trial of the OX40 agonist ivuxolimab.

The CDR3 loop reads CASRSPFRRNTIYF. CDR3 DNA: TGTGCCAGCAGGTCCCCCTTCCGACGAAACACCATATATTTT. This chain uses TRBV25-1 with TRBJ1-3; no firm D call. This CDR3 comprises 14 residues. V lost 6 bases, J lost 5 bases, and 14 bases lay in between. Germline V gene lookup returns CDR1 MGHDK and CDR2 SYGVNS.